This passage covers 5 T cell receptor beta chains from one sample sequenced in a study of T cell repertoires in cytomegalovirus infection. One entry per CDR3 protein, called by TCRdb with MiXCR from the reads. The sample shows some 920,000 distinct CDR3 sequences, roughly 30% of them seen only once. Their recognized antigens are unknown. Specimen: cultured CD8+ T cells from PBMCs, collected from culture after CMV antigen stimulation. Receptor source: a human donor in good health (CMV status not recorded). Some clones in this sample may be carry-over from other donors' samples.

The chain uses TRBV6-5 and TRBJ2-7; D might be TRBD1 (5 bases). The CDR3 loop spans 12 amino acids. CDR1 MNHEY and CDR2 SVGAGI come from the germline V gene. The V end was cut by 6 bases, the J end by 5 bases, with 11 bases between. This CDR3 reads CASSSGPHEQYV. Here the CDR3 DNA reads TGTGCCAGCAGCTCAGGGCCCCACGAGCAGTACGTC.

This clonotype was picked up a small number of times. This chain links TRBV2 with TRBJ2-1; D is perhaps TRBD2 (5 bases). Per germline, CDR1 SNHLY and CDR2 FYNNEI. CDR3 length equals 14 residues. V was shortened by 9 bases and J by 1 base, with 13 bases between the two germline ends. The CDR3 spells CARGLGGSYNEQFF. The CDR3 DNA follows: TGTGCCAGAGGACTCGGCGGTTCCTACAATGAGCAGTTCTTC.

The J gene is TRBJ2-2, the V gene TRBV10-3; D gene unclear. The V end was cut by 2 bases, the J end by 4 bases, with 14 bases between. CDR1 and CDR2 (germline): ENHRY, SYGVKD. This CDR3 is 16 amino acids long. The CDR3 spells CAISEAVTGSTGELFF. The DNA of the CDR3 is TGTGCCATCAGTGAGGCGGTGACGGGCAGCACCGGGGAGCTGTTTTTT.

V is TRBV24-1 and J is TRBJ2-3; D uncertain. V was pared by 5 bases and J by 6 bases, with 8 bases between. The CDR3 is 12 residues long. The V gene's germline CDR1 is KGHDR and CDR2 SFDVKD. The CDR3: CATSGSFDTQYF. In nucleotides, the CDR3 is TGTGCCACCAGTGGGTCATTTGATACGCAGTATTTT.

This chain connects TRBV19 to TRBJ2-7; D unresolved. The V gene's germline CDR1 is LNHDA and CDR2 SQIVND (reference sequence). Trimming pared 3 bases from V and 0 bases from J, leaving 21 bases between. The CDR3 consists of 18 residues. This chain's CDR3 is CASSISLLDVLSSYEQYF. In DNA form, the CDR3 reads TGTGCCAGTAGTATCTCCCTTTTGGACGTCCTTAGCTCCTACGAGCAGTACTTC.